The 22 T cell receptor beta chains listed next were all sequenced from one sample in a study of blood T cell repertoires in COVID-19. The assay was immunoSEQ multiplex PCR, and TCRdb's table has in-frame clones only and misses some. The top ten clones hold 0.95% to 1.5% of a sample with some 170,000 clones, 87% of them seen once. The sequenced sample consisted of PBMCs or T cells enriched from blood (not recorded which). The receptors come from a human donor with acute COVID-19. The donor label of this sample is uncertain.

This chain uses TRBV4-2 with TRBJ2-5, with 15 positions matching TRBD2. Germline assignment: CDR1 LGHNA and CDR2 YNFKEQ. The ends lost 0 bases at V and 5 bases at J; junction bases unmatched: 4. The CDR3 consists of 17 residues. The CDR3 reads CASSQEGLAGGRETQYF. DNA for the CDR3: TGTGCCAGCAGCCAAGAGGGACTAGCGGGGGGTCGGGAGACCCAGTACTTC.

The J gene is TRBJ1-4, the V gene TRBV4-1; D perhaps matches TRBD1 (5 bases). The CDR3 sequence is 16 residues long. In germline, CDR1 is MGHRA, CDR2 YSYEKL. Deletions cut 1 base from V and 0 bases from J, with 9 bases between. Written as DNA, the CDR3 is TGCGCCAGCAGCCAAGGACAGACGGCAACTAATGAAAAACTGTTTTTT. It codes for CASSQGQTATNEKLFF.

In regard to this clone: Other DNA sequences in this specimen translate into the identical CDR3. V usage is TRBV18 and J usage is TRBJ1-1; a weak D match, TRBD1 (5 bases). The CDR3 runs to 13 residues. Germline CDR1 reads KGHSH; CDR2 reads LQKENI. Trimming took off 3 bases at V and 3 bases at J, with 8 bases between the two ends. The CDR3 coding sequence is TGTGCCAGCTCACCCTCCAGGGACACTGAAGCTTTCTTT. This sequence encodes CASSPSRDTEAFF.

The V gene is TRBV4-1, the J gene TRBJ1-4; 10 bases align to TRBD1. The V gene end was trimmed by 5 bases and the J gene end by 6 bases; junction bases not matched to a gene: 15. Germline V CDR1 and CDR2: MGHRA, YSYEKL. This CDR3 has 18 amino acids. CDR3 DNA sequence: TGCGCCAGCAGCGGGACTGTCGGACAGGGGGAACGTTATGAAAAACTGTTTTTT. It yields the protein CASSGTVGQGERYEKLFF.

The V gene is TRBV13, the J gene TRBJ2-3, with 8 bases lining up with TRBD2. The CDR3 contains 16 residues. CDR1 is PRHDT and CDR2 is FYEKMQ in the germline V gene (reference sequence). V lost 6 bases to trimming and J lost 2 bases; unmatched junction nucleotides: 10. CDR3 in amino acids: CASSVAGQGNTDTQYF. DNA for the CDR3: TGTGCCAGCAGTGTAGCGGGGCAGGGAAACACAGATACGCAGTATTTT.

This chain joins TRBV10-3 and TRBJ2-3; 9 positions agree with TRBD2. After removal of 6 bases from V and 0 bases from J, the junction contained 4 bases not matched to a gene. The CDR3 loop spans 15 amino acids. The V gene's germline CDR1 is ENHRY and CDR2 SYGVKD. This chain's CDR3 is CAISEAGGSTDTQYF. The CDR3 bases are TGTGCCATCAGCGAGGCGGGGGGGAGCACAGATACGCAGTATTTT.

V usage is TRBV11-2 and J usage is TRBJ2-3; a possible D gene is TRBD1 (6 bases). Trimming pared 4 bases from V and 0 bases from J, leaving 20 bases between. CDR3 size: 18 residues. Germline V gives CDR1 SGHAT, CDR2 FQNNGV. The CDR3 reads CASSYDRWGSFSTDTQYF. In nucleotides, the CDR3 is TGTGCCAGCAGCTACGACAGGTGGGGTTCCTTTAGCACAGATACGCAGTATTTT.

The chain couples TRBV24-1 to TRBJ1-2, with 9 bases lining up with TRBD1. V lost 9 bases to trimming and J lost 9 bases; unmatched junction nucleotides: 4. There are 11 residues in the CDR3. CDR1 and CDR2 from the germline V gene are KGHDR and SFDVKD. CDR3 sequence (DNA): TGTGCCACCTACGGACAGGGGAGCTACACCTTC. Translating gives CATYGQGSYTF.

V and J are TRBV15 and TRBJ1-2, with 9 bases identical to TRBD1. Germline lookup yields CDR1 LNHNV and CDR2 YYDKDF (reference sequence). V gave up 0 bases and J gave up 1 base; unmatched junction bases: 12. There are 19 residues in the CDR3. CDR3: CATSRDGVVATGGNYGYTF. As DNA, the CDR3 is TGTGCCACCAGCAGAGACGGAGTAGTAGCGACAGGGGGTAACTATGGCTACACCTTC. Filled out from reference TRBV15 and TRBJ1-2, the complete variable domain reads DAMVIQNPRYQVTQFGKPVTLSCSQTLNHNVMYWYQQKSSQAPKLLFHYYDKDFNNEADTPDNFQSRRPNTSFCFLDIRSPGLGDTAMYLCATSRDGVVATGGNYGYTFGSGTRLTVV.

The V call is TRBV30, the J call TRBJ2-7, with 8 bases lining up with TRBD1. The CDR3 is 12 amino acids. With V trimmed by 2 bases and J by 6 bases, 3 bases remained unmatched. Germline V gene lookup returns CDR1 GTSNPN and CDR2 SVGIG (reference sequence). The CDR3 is CAWSSTGGEQYF. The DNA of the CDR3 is TGTGCCTGGAGTTCAACAGGGGGCGAGCAGTACTTC.

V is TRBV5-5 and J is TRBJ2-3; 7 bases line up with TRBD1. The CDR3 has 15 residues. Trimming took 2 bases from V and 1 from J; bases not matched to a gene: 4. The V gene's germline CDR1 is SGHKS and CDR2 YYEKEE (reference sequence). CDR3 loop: CASSFIGGGTDTQYF. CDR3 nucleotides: TGTGCCAGCAGCTTCATAGGGGGCGGCACAGATACGCAGTATTTT.

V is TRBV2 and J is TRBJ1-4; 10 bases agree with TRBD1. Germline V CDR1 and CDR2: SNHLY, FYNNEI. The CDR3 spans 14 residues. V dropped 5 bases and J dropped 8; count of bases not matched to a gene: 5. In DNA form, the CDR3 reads TGTGCCAGCAGTTCCGACAGGGGGCACGAAAAACTGTTTTTT. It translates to CASSSDRGHEKLFF.

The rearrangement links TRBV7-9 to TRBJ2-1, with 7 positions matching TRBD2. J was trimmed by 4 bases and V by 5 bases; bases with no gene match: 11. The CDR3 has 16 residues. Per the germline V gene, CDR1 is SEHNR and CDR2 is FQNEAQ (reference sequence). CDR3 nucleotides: TGTGCCAGCAGCGCCCTGACTAGCCCCAGTTACAATGAGCAGTTCTTC. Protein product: CASSALTSPSYNEQFF.

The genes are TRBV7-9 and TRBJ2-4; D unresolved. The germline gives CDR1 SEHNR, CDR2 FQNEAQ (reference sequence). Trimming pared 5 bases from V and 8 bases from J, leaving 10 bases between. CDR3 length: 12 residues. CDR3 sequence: CASSAARDIQYF. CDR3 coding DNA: TGTGCCAGCAGCGCGGCAAGAGACATTCAGTACTTC.

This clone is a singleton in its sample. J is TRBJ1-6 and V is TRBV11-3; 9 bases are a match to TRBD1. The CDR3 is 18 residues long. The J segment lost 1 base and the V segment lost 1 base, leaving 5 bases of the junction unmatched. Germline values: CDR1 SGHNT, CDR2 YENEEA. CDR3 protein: CASSLGRDRVSYNSPLHF. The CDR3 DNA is TGTGCCAGCAGCTTAGGGCGGGACAGGGTTTCCTATAATTCACCCCTCCACTTT.

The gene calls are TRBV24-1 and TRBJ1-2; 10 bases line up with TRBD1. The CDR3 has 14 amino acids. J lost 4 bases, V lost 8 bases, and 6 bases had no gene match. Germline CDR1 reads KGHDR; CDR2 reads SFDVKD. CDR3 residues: CATNSGTGAYGYTF. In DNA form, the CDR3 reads TGTGCCACCAATTCTGGGACAGGGGCCTATGGCTACACCTTC.

The chain's CDR3 is CASNFRQGCGANVLTF. For the CDR3, the DNA is TGTGCCAGCAACTTTAGACAGGGGTGCGGGGCCAACGTCCTGACTTTC. The chain is built from TRBV7-3 and TRBJ2-6; 8 nucleotides agree with TRBD1. V dropped 7 bases and J dropped 4; count of bases not matched to a gene: 9. The CDR3 is made up of 16 amino acids. Looked up from germline, CDR1 is SGHTA and CDR2 is FQGTGA.

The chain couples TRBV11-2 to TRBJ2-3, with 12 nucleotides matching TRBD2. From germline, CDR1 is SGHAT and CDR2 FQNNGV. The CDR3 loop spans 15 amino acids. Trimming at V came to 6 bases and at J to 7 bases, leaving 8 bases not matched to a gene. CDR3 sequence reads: CASRSLAGGPYTQYF. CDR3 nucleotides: TGTGCCAGCAGGTCCCTAGCGGGGGGGCCGTATACGCAGTATTTT.

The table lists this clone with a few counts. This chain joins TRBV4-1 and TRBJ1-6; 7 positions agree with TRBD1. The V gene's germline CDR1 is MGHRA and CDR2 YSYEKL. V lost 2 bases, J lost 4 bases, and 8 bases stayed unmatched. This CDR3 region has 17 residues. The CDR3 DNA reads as TGCGCCAGCAGCCAACCTCCGGGACAGCTTTATAATTCACCCCTCCACTTT. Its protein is CASSQPPGQLYNSPLHF.

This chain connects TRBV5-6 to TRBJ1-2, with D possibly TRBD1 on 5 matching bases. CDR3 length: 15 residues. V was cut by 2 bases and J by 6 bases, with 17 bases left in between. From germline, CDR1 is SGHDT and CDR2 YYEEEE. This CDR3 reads CASSLGDWSPNGYTF. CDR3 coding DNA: TGTGCCAGCAGCTTAGGGGACTGGAGCCCAAATGGCTACACCTTC.

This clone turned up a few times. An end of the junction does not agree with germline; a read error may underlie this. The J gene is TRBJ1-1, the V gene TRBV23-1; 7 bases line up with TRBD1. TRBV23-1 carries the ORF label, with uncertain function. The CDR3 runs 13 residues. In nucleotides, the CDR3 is TGTGGTTTTGTTACAGGGGATTGGGCTGAAGCTTTCTTT. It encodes CGFVTGDWAEAFF.

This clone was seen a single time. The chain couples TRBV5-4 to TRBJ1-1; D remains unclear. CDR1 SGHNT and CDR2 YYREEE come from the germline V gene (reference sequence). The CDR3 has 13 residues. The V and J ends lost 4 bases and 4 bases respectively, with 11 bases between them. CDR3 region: CASSPIGGTEAFF. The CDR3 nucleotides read TGTGCCAGCAGCCCGATAGGCGGCACTGAAGCTTTCTTT.